Detailed here is one TCR beta chain. TCRdb fed the 5' RACE reads into MiXCR, producing one record per CDR3 protein. The sample holds fewer than 600,000 distinct CDR3 sequences, less than 25% seen once. V shed 0 bases, J shed 0 bases, and the junction held 19 bases outside the gene matches. Germline-derived CDR1 and CDR2 are MRHNA and SNTAGT. This CDR3 region has 23 residues. The data belong to a study of T-cell memory formation after mild COVID-19. The receptor comes from an adult woman who had mild COVID-19 (a few samples of this study predate the infection). Cell type and time point are not known. This rearrangement joins TRBV6-4 to TRBJ2-4, with 11 bases identical to TRBD2. The sample consisted of PBMCs or a T cell subset sorted from them (not recorded which). CDR3 sequence (DNA): TGTGCCAGCAGTGACTCGATACTTACCTTATCCCCTAGCGGGAGGCGAGCCAAAAACATTCAGTACTTC. Amino acid sequence: CASSDSILTLSPSGRRAKNIQYF.